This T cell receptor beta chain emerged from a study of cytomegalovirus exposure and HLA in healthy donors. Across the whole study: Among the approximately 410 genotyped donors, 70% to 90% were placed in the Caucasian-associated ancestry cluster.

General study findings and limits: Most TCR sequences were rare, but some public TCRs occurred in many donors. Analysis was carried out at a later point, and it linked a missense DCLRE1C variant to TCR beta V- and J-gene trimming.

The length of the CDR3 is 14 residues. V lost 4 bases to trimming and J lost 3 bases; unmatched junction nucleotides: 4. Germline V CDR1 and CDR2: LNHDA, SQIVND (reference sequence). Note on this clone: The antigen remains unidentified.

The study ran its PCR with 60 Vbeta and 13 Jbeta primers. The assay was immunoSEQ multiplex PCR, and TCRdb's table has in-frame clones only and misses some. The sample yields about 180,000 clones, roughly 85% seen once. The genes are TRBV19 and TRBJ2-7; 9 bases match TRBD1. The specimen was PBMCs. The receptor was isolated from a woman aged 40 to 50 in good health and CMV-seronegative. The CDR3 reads CASSTTGGGYEQYF. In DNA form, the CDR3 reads TGTGCCAGTAGTACGACAGGGGGAGGCTACGAGCAGTACTTC.